The 5 T cell receptor beta chains reported below all come from one sample, sequenced in a study of T-cell reconstitution after alpha-beta-depleted transplantation in children. Researchers prepared the TCRbeta library using unique molecular identifiers, the study reports. MiXCR was run by TCRdb on the PCR reads, yielding one entry per CDR3 protein. The sample includes 450,000 to 600,000 distinct CDR3 sequences, approximately 32% seen only once; the top ten take more than 2%. Here the sequenced sample was PBMCs from the stem cell graft donor, taken from the stem cell graft. These receptors all stem from a human donor who donated a stem cell graft to a child with aplastic anemia.

Note on this clonotype: At one boundary the junction diverges from the germline segment, which might be a read error. V gene TRBV5-1 combines with J gene TRBJ1-4; D perhaps matches TRBD1 (5 bases). The CDR3 consists of 15 residues. Germline values: CDR1 SGHRS, CDR2 YFSETQ. CDR3 protein: CASSSSVGTNEKLFF. The CDR3 DNA sequence: TGCGCCAGCAGCTCCTCCGTCGGGACTAACGAAAAACTGTTTTTT. The whole variable domain, filled in from reference TRBV5-1 and TRBJ1-4, reads KAGVTQTPRYLIKTRGQQVTLSCSPISGHRSVSWYQQTPGQGLQFLFEYFSETQRNKGNFPGRFSGRQFSNSRSEMNVSTLELGDSALYLCASSSSVGTNEKLFFGSGTQLSVL.

This clonotype was counted a few times. The genes are TRBV5-1 and TRBJ2-5; 7 nucleotides match TRBD1. The germline V gene encodes CDR1 SGHRS and CDR2 YFSETQ. Trimming at V came to 0 bases and at J to 2 bases, leaving 7 bases not matched to a gene. The CDR3 is 16 amino acids. CDR3 sequence reads: CASSLGTGRVQETQYF. For the CDR3, the DNA is TGCGCCAGCAGCTTGGGGACAGGCAGAGTGCAAGAGACCCAGTACTTC.

This clonotype was seen a few times. The chain recombines TRBV12-3 or TRBV12-4 with TRBJ2-5; D perhaps matches TRBD1 (6 bases). Trimming removed 4 bases at V and 9 bases at J, with 18 bases between. The CDR3 sequence is 14 residues long. The CDR3 reads CASSYSGETVAQYF. DNA for the CDR3: TGTGCCAGCAGTTATTCAGGGGAAACGGTGGCCCAGTACTTC.

The chain is built from TRBV4-3 and TRBJ2-1; D gene uncertain. CDR1 and CDR2 (germline): LGHNA, YSLEER. V lost 1 base and J lost 4, with 11 bases in between. There are 15 residues in the CDR3. The CDR3 bases are TGCGCCAGCAGCCAAGTCGAAGGAGATTACAATGAGCAGTTCTTC. It yields the protein CASSQVEGDYNEQFF.

The V call is TRBV19, the J call TRBJ2-1; 8 bases map to TRBD1. Germline V gene lookup returns CDR1 LNHDA and CDR2 SQIVND (reference sequence). J was trimmed by 7 bases and V by 5 bases; bases with no gene match: 13. This CDR3 spans 16 amino acids. The CDR3 loop is CASSPGQGGASNEQFF. CDR3 DNA: TGTGCCAGTAGTCCCGGACAGGGTGGGGCAAGTAATGAGCAGTTCTTC.